Detailed here is one T cell receptor (beta chain). This entry comes from a study of blood T cells in healthy people across ages. Between the trimmed V and J ends, which lost 7 bases and 6 bases, there was a span of 16 bases. The CDR3 totals 14 residues. Per germline, CDR1 KGHSH and CDR2 LQKENI. Using a J-beta primer mix together with a sample-barcoded 5' primer, a second PCR was run for about 6 to 12 cycles. TCRdb reprocessed the 5' RACE reads via MiXCR and lists one record per CDR3 protein. The table lists around 870,000 distinct CDR3 sequences, around 30% of them singletons, with 17% in the top ten.

This chain joins TRBV18 and TRBJ2-1, with D perhaps TRBD2 (6 bases). The source of this sequence is a woman older than 75 in good health. Sequenced input: blood. The CDR3 sequence is CASFPTRGRNEQFF. The DNA of the CDR3 is TGTGCCAGCTTCCCGACTAGAGGTCGCAATGAGCAGTTCTTC.